The clone carrying this T cell receptor beta chain was counted a few times. The antigen remains unidentified. These data come from a study of T-cell memory formation after mild COVID-19. General study points: Of the contracting clones, CD4+ ones lay mainly in CM and EM, and CD8+ ones in EMRA. Day 15 to 85 contractors were CD4/CD8 balanced; later expanders leaned CD4+. Memory sampled before infection contained some responding clones, suggesting cross-reactive memory joined.

The CDR3 runs to 19 residues. Trimming cost V 5 bases and J 0 bases; bases outside gene matches: 15. The authors produced TCR alpha and TCR beta cDNA libraries with sample barcodes and UMIs by 5'RACE using constant-segment primers. Each CDR3 protein is one row after TCRdb ran MiXCR on the 5' RACE reads. The sample yields 310,000 or so distinct CDR3 sequences, around 15% seen once. The receptor was derived from a man aged 18 to 29 who had mild COVID-19 (a few samples of this study predate the infection). Cell type and time point are not known. The sample consisted of PBMCs or a T cell subset sorted from them (not recorded which). This sequence joins TRBV12-3 or TRBV12-4 and TRBJ2-1, with 8 nucleotides matching TRBD1. For the CDR3, the DNA is TGTGCCAGCAGTCCCCGGGACAGGTCGTTTTCGAGCTCCTACAATGAGCAGTTCTTC. Amino acid sequence: CASSPRDRSFSSSYNEQFF.